This passage covers 5 T cell receptor beta chains from one sample sequenced in a study of cytomegalovirus exposure and HLA in healthy donors. Amplification used 60 Vbeta primers and 13 Jbeta primers. The repertoire was sequenced with immunoSEQ multiplex PCR; TCRdb's copy has only in-frame clones and lacks some. The data contain about 59,000 clones, about 77% of them seen just once; the ten biggest clones take up roughly 6.4%. The sample comprised PBMCs. These receptors all stem from a man aged 25 to 40 in good health and CMV-seropositive.

This clone came up a few times. The chain is built from TRBV10-3 and TRBJ1-1; 10 bases align to TRBD1. The CDR3 is made up of 14 amino acids. Looked up from germline, CDR1 is ENHRY and CDR2 is SYGVKD. The V segment lost 4 bases and the J segment 11 bases; nucleotides outside the gene matches: 10. The chain's CDR3 is CAISGGTGDPAAFF. In nucleotides, the CDR3 is TGTGCCATCAGTGGGGGGACAGGGGATCCAGCGGCTTTCTTT.

The V gene is TRBV15, the J gene TRBJ2-7, with 9 positions matching TRBD1. CDR1 LNHNV and CDR2 YYDKDF come from the germline V gene (reference sequence). V gave up 4 bases and J gave up 0 bases; unmatched junction bases: 4. This CDR3 is built from 15 residues. CDR3 protein: CATSIRDRDSYEQYF. DNA for the CDR3: TGTGCCACCAGCATTCGGGACAGGGACTCCTACGAGCAGTACTTC.

The rearrangement links TRBV6-4 to TRBJ2-3; weak D call: TRBD2 (6 bases). The CDR3 totals 15 residues. CDR1 is MRHNA, CDR2 SNTAGT, per germline. V lost 0 bases to trimming and J lost 0 bases, with 7 bases between them. Here the CDR3 reads CASSDSLASTDTQYF. CDR3 DNA: TGTGCCAGCAGTGACTCACTAGCTAGCACAGATACGCAGTATTTT.

V gene TRBV9 combines with J gene TRBJ2-5, with D uncertain. V gave up 4 bases and J gave up 4 bases, with 14 bases separating them. Germline CDR1 reads SGDLS; CDR2 reads YYNGEE. CDR3 length equals 14 residues. CDR3 in DNA: TGTGCCAGCAGCCGAAATAGCTTACGAGAGACCCAGTACTTC. This translates into CASSRNSLRETQYF. Complete variable domain (other parts from reference TRBV9 and TRBJ2-5): DSGVTQTPKHLITATGQRVTLRCSPRSGDLSVYWYQQSLDQGLQFLIQYYNGEERAKGNILERFSAQQFPDLHSELNLSSLELGDSALYFCASSRNSLRETQYFGPGTRLLVL.

The chain combines TRBV7-3 with TRBJ1-3; TRBD1 might be the D (6 bases). Trimming took 5 bases from V and 0 from J, leaving 14 bases between them. The CDR3 is made up of 16 amino acids. Germline assignment: CDR1 SGHTA and CDR2 FQGTGA. CDR3 in DNA: TGTGCCAGCAGCACTCGGGACACCTACTCTGGAAACACCATATATTTT. This codes for CASSTRDTYSGNTIYF.